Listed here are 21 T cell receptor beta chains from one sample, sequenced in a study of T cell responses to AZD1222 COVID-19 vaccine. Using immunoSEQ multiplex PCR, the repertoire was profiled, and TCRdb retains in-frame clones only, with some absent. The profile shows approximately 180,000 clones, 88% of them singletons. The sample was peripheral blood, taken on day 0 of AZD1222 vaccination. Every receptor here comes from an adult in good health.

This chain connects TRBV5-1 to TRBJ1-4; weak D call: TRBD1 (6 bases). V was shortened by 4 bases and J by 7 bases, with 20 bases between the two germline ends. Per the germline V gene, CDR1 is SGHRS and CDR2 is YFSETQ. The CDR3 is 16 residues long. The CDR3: CASSPGGAGEREKLFF. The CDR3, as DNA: TGCGCCAGCAGCCCGGGAGGGGCAGGGGAGCGTGAAAAACTGTTTTTT.

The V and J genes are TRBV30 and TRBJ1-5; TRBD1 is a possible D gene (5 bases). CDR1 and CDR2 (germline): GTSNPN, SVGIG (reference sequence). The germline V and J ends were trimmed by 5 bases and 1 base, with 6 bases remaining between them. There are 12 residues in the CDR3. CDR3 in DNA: TGTGCCTGGGGGGGGAGCAATCAGCCCCAGCATTTT. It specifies CAWGGSNQPQHF. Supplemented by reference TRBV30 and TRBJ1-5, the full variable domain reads SQTIHQWPATLVQPVGSPLSLECTVEGTSNPNLYWYRQAAGRGLQLLFYSVGIGQISSEVPQNLSASRPQDRQFILSSKKLLLSDSGFYLCAWGGSNQPQHFGDGTRLSIL.

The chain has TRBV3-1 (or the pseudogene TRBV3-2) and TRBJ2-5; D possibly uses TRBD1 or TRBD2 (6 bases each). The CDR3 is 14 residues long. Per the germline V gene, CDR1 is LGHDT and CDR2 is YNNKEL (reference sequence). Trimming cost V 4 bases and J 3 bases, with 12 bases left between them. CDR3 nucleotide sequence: TGTGCCAGCAGCCGCGGGGACAATAAAGAGACCCAGTACTTC. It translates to CASSRGDNKETQYF.

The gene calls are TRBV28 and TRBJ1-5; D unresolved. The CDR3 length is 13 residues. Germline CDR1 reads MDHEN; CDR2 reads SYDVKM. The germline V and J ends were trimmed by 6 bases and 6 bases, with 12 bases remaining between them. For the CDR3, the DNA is TGTGCCAGCAGGGTCTCGGGAAGTCAGCCCCAGCATTTT. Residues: CASRVSGSQPQHF.

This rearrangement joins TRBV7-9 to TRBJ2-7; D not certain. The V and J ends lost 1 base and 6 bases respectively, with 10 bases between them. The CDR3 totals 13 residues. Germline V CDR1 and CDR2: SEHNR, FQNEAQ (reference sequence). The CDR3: CASSLGPGFEQYF. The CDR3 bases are TGTGCCAGCAGCTTAGGCCCCGGATTCGAGCAGTACTTC.

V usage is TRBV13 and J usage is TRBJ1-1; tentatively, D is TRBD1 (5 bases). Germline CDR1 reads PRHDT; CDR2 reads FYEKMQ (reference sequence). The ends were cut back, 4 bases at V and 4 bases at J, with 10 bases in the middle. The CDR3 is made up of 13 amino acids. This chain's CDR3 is CASSSQGLTEAFF. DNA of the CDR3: TGTGCCAGCAGCTCTCAGGGACTCACTGAAGCTTTCTTT.

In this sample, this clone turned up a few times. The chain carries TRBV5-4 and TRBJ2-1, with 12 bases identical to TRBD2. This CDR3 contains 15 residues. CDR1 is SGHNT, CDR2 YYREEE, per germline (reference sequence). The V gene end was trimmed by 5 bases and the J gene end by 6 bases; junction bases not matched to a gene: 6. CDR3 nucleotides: TGTGCCAGCAGACTCCGGACTAGCGGGGTCAATGAGCAGTTCTTC. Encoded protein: CASRLRTSGVNEQFF.

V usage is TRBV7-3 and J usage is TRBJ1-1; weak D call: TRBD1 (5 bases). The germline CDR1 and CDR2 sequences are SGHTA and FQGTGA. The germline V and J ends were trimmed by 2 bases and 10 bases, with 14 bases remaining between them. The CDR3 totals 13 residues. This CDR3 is CASSLQGGERAFF. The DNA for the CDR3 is TGTGCCAGCAGCTTACAGGGCGGGGAACGAGCTTTCTTT.

The CDR3 spells CASSQVRGTNNSPLHF. DNA for the CDR3: TGTGCCAGCAGCCAAGTTAGGGGGACAAATAATTCACCCCTCCACTTT. V is TRBV14 and J is TRBJ1-6; D possibly corresponds to TRBD1 (6 bases). Deletions cut 1 base from V and 5 bases from J, with 12 bases between. Germline V gene sequence: CDR1 SGHDN, CDR2 FVKESK. The CDR3 consists of 16 residues.

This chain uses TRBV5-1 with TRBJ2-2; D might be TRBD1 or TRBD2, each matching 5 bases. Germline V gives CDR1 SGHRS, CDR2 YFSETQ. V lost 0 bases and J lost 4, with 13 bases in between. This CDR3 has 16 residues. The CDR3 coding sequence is TGCGCCAGCAGCTTGGTTTCCGGGGACGTCACCGGGGAGCTGTTTTTT. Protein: CASSLVSGDVTGELFF.

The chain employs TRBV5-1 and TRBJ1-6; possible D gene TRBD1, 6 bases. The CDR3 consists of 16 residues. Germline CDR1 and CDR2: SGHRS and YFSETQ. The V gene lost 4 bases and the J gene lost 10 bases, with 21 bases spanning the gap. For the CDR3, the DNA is TGCGCCAGCAGCATTCAACCGACAGGCCTCAGATCACCCCTCCACTTT. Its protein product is CASSIQPTGLRSPLHF. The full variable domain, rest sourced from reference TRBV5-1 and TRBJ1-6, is KAGVTQTPRYLIKTRGQQVTLSCSPISGHRSVSWYQQTPGQGLQFLFEYFSETQRNKGNFPGRFSGRQFSNSRSEMNVSTLELGDSALYLCASSIQPTGLRSPLHFGNGTRLTVT.

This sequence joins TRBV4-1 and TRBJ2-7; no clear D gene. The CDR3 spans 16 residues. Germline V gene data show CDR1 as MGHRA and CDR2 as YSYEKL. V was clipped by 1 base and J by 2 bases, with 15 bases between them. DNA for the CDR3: TGCGCCAGCAGCCAAGTCGCGAACACAGCCCCCTACGAGCAGTACTTC. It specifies CASSQVANTAPYEQYF.

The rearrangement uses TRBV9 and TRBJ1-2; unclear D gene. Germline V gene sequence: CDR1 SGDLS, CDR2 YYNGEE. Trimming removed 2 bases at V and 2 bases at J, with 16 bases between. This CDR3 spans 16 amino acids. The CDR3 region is CASSVAPSSENYGYTF. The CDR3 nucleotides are TGTGCCAGCAGCGTGGCTCCTAGTTCAGAGAACTATGGCTACACCTTC. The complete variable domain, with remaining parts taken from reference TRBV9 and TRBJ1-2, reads DSGVTQTPKHLITATGQRVTLRCSPRSGDLSVYWYQQSLDQGLQFLIQYYNGEERAKGNILERFSAQQFPDLHSELNLSSLELGDSALYFCASSVAPSSENYGYTFGSGTRLTVV.

The chain's CDR3 is CASSYSQQGGTYGYTF. CDR3 nucleotide sequence: TGTGCCAGCAGTTACTCCCAACAGGGGGGAACCTATGGCTACACCTTC. The chain combines TRBV6-2 or TRBV6-3 with TRBJ1-2; 8 bases match TRBD1. The V and J ends lost 0 bases and 4 bases, in that order; junction bases with no gene match: 7. The CDR3 runs 16 residues. Looked up from germline, CDR1 is MNHEY and CDR2 is SVGEGT.

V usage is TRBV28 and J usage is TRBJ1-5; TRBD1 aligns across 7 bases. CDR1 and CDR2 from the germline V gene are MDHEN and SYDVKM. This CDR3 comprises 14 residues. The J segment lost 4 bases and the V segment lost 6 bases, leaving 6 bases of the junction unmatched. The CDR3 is CASSYRGRNQPQHF. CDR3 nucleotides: TGTGCCAGCAGCTACAGGGGACGGAATCAGCCCCAGCATTTT.

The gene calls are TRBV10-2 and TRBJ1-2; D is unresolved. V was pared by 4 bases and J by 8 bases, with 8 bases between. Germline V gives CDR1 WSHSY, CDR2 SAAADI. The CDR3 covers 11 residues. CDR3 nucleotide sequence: TGCGCCAGCAGTGTAGGGAGCGGCTACACCTTC. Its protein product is CASSVGSGYTF.

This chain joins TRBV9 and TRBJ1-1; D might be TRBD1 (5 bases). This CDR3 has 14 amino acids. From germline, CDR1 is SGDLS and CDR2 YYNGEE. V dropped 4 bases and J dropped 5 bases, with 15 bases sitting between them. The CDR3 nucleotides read TGTGCCAGCAGCCTCCTCCAAGGGGTTACTGAAGCTTTCTTT. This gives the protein CASSLLQGVTEAFF.

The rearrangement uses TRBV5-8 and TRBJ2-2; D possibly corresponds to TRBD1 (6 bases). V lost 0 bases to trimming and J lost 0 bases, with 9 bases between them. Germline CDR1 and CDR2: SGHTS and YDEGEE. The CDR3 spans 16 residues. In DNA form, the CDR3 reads TGTGCCAGCAGCTTGGACGGGACACCGAACACCGGGGAGCTGTTTTTT. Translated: CASSLDGTPNTGELFF.

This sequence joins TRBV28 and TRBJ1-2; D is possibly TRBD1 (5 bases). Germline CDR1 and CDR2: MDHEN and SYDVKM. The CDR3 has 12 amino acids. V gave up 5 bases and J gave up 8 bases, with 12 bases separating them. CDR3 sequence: CASSTGGIGYTF. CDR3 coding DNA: TGTGCCAGCAGTACAGGAGGGATCGGCTACACCTTC.

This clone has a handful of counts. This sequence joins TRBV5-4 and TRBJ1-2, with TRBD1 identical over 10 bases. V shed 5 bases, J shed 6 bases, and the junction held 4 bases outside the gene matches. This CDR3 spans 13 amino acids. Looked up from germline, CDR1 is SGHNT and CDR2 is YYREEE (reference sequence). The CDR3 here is CASSPGTGDGYTF. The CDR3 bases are TGTGCCAGCAGTCCCGGGACAGGGGATGGCTACACCTTC.

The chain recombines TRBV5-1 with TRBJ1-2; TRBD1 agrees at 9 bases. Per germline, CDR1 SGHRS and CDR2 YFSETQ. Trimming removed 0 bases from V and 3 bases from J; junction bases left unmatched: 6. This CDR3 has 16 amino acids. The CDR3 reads CASSLDSGQGYYGYTF. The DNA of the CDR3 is TGCGCCAGCAGCTTGGATTCCGGACAGGGGTACTATGGCTACACCTTC. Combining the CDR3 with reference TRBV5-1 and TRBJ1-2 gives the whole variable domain KAGVTQTPRYLIKTRGQQVTLSCSPISGHRSVSWYQQTPGQGLQFLFEYFSETQRNKGNFPGRFSGRQFSNSRSEMNVSTLELGDSALYLCASSLDSGQGYYGYTFGSGTRLTVV.